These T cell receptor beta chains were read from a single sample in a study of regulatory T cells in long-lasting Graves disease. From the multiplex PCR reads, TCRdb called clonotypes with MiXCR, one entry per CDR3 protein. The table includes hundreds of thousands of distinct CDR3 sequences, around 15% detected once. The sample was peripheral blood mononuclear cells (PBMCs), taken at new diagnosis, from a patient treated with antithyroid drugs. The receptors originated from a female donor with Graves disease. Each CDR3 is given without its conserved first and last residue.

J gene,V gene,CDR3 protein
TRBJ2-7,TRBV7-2,ASSLSPATGDYEQY
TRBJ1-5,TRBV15,ATSRDLEGQPQH
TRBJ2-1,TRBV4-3,ASSQVRDTEDNEQF
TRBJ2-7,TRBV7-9,ASSLLPSSYEQY
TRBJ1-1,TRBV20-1,SARDESEAF
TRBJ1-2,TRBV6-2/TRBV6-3,ASSDGFSSGYT
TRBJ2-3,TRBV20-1,SARTALGTDTQY
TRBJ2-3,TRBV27,ASSLGLAGGPHPQY
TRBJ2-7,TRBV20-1,SANPGGSYEQY
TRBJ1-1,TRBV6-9,ASSYSGRVQEAF
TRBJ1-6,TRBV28,AAEPGQVNSPLH
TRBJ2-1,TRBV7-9,ASSPRGLASYNEQF
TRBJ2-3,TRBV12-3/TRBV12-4,ASTSPNKDTQY
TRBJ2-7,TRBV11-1,ASSSDRGTYYEQY
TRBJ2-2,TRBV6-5,ASSYSGQRGTGELF
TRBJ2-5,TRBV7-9,ASMLLTGAQETQY
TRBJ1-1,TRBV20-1,SARSGSNTEAF
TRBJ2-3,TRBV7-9,ASSLEGLDTDTQY
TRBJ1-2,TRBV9,ASSVVPFRDGYT
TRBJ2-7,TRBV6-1,ASSEGSYEQY
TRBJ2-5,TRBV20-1,SASTPGGETQY
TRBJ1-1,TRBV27,ASRIASGGKRTEAF
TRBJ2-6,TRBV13,ASSLGGGSGANVLT
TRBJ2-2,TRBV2,ASSPTGGAWTGELF
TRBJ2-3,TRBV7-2,ASSHDRGTDTQY
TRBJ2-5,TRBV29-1,SGFSGRIQETQY
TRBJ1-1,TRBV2,ASTGASQNTEAF
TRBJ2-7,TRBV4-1,ASSQALPGAYEQY
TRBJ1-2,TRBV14,ASSPAGDNIGYT
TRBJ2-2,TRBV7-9,ASRGQGASGELF
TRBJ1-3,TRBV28,ASSPPGVRPGNTIY
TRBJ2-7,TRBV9,ASNGGAGYEQY
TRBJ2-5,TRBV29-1,SAWGEDRQETQY
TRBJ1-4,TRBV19,ASSIGLAATNEKLF
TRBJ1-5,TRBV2,ASRVLGNSNQPQH
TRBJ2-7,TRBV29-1,SVETGAPEQY
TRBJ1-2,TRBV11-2,ASSPNRDVGGYT
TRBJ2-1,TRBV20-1,SARDPGLAVPEWEF
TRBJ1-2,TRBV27,ASSSSGAGGYT
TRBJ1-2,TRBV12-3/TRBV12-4,ASSFSGQFNYGYT
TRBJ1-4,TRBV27,ASSPGTQEKLF